The source of this T cell receptor (beta chain) is a study of blood T cell repertoires in COVID-19. The CDR3 extends over 13 amino acids. The ends were cut back, 5 bases at V and 1 base at J, with 5 bases in the middle. Repertoires were generated with immunoSEQ multiplex PCR, while TCRdb's copy carries only in-frame clones and drops some. Of about 150,000 clones listed, approximately 85% are singletons. Worth noting for this clone: The same CDR3 also results from other DNA sequences found in this sample.

The rearrangement uses TRBV12-3 or TRBV12-4 and TRBJ2-2; unclear D gene. The sequence was obtained from a man aged 60 to 75 with COVID-19, enrolled during active disease. Sequenced: peripheral blood. CDR3 region: CASSRGNTGELFF. CDR3 nucleotide sequence: TGTGCCAGCAGTAGAGGGAACACCGGGGAGCTGTTTTTT.